This T cell receptor beta chain comes out of a study of T cells after yellow fever vaccination. One entry per CDR3 protein, called by TCRdb with MiXCR from the 5' RACE reads. This sample has about 22,000 distinct CDR3 sequences; 5.2% occur once, and the top ten carry 20%. The CDR3 loop spans 14 amino acids. Trimming cost V 7 bases and J 1 base, with 12 bases left between them. Germline V gene sequence: CDR1 SGHRS, CDR2 YFSETQ. General observations from the study: Clonotypes shared by both compartments, CD4 and CD8, made up a small share.

This clonotype was seen at least ten times. The rearrangement uses TRBV5-1 and TRBJ2-1; D uncertain. The sequence derives from a man in his late teens or twenties who received the YFV17D yellow fever vaccine. The sample consisted of PBMCs, either bulk or a sorted T-cell subset (CD4+, CD8+, memory, or dextramer-sorted; not recorded which), taken approximately 47 days after the first yellow fever vaccination. CDR3 in DNA: TGCGCCAGCCGCCCGGGCCAATCCTACAATGAGCAGTTCTTC. It translates to CASRPGQSYNEQFF.